This paragraph reports one T cell receptor (beta chain). CDR3 size: 17 residues. V dropped 0 bases and J dropped 0 bases, with 13 bases sitting between them. CDR1 and CDR2 (germline): SGDLS, YYNGEE. The source of the sample is a study of blood T cell repertoires in COVID-19. Repertoires were generated with immunoSEQ multiplex PCR, while TCRdb's copy carries only in-frame clones and drops some. The table shows about 18,000 clones, with 75% to 85% occurring only once. This chain connects TRBV9 to TRBJ1-3; D is uncertain. The sequence came from a man older than 75 with acute or convalescent COVID-19. Sequenced material: peripheral blood. CDR3 in amino acids: CASSVGLAGNSGNTIYF. In DNA, the CDR3 is TGTGCCAGCAGCGTAGGTCTCGCAGGAAACTCTGGAAACACCATATATTTT.